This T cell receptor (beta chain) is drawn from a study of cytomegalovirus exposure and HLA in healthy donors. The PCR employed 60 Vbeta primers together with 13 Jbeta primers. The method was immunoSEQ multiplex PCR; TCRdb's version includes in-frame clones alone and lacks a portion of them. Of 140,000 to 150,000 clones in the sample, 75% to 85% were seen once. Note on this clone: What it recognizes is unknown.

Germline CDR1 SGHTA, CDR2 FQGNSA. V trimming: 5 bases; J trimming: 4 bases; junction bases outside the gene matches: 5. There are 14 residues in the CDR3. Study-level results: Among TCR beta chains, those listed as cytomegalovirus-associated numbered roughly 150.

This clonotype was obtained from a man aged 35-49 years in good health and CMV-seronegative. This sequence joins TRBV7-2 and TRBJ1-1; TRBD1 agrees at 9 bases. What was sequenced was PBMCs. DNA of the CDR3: TGTGCCAGCAGCCAGGGACAGGGAGGCACTGAAGCTTTCTTT. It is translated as CASSQGQGGTEAFF. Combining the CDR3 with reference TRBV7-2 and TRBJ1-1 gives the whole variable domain GAGVSQSPSNKVTEKGKDVELRCDPISGHTALYWYRQSLGQGLEFLIYFQGNSAPDKSGLPSDRFSAERTGGSVSTLTIQRTQQEDSAVYLCASSQGQGGTEAFFGQGTRLTVV.